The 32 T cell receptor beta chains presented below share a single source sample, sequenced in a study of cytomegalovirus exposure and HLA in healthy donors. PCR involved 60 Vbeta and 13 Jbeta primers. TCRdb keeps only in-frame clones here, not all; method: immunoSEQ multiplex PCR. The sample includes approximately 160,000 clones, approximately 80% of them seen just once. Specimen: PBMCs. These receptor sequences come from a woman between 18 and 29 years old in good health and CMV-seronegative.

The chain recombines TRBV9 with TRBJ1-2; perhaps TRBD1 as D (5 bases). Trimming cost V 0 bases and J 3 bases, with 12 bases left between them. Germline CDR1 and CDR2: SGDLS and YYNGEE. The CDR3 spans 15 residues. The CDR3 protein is CASSVDRRAHYGYTF. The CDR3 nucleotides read TGTGCCAGCAGCGTAGATCGCAGGGCACACTATGGCTACACCTTC.

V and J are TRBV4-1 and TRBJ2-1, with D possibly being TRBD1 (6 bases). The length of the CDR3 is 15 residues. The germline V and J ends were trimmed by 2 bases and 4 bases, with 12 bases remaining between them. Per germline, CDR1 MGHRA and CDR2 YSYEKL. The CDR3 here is CASSQPGHQYNEQFF. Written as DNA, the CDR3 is TGCGCCAGCAGCCAACCGGGACACCAGTACAATGAGCAGTTCTTC.

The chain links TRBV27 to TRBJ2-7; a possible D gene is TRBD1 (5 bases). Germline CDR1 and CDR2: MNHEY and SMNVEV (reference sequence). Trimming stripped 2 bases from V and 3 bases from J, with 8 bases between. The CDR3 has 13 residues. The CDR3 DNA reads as TGTGCCAGCAGTTTAGGCAGGGTCTACGAGCAGTACTTC. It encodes CASSLGRVYEQYF.

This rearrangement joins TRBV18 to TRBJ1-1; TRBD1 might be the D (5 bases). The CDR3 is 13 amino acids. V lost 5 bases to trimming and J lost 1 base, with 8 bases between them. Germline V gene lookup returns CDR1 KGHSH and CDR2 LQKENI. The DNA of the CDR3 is TGTGCCAGCTCAGACAGAGAGAACACTGAAGCTTTCTTT. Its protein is CASSDRENTEAFF. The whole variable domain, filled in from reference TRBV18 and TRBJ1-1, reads NAGVMQNPRHLVRRRGQEARLRCSPMKGHSHVYWYRQLPEEGLKFMVYLQKENIIDESGMPKERFSAEFPKEGPSILRIQQVVRGDSAAYFCASSDRENTEAFFGQGTRLTVV.

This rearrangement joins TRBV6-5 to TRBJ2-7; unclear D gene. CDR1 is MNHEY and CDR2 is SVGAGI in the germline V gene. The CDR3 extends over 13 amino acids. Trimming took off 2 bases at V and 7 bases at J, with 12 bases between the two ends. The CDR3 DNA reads TGTGCCAGCAGTTACCGGCCAGCCGGGGAGCAGTACTTC. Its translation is CASSYRPAGEQYF.

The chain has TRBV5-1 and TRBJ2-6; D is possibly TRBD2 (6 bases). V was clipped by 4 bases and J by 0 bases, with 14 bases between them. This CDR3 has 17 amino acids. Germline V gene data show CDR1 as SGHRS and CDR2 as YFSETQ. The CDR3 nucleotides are TGCGCCAGCAGCCGCGGGGCAACTTTCTCTGGGGCCAACGTCCTGACTTTC. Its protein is CASSRGATFSGANVLTF.

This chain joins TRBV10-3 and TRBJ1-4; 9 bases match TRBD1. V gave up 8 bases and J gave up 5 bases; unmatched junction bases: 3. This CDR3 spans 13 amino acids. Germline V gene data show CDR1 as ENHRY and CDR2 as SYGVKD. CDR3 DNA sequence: TGTGCCATCGGGGACAGGGAAAATGAAAAACTGTTTTTT. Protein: CAIGDRENEKLFF.

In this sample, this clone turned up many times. The CDR3 reads CASSIDAAIMNEQFF. Here the CDR3 DNA reads TGTGCCAGTAGTATAGATGCCGCTATCATGAATGAGCAGTTCTTC. The chain carries TRBV19 and TRBJ2-1; unclear D gene. The V gene's germline CDR1 is LNHDA and CDR2 SQIVND (reference sequence). The CDR3 runs 15 residues. Trimming removed 0 bases at V and 7 bases at J, with 13 bases between.

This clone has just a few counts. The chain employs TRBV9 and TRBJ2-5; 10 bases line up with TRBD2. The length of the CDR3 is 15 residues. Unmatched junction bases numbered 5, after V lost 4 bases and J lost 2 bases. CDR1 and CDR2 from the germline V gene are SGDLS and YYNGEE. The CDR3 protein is CASSPGLAEQETQYF. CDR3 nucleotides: TGTGCCAGCAGCCCCGGACTAGCGGAACAAGAGACCCAGTACTTC.

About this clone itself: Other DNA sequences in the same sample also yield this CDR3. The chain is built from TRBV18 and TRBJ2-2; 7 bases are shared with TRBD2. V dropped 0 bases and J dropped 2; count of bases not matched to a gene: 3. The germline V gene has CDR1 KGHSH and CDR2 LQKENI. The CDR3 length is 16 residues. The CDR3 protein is CASSPPTGGNTGELFF. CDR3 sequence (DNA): TGTGCCAGCTCACCACCAACGGGGGGAAACACCGGGGAGCTGTTTTTT.

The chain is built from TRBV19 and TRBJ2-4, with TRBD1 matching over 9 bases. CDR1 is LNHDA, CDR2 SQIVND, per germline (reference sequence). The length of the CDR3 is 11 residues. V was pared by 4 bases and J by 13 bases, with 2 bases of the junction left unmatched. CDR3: CASSTGTGQYF. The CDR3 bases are TGTGCCAGTAGTACCGGGACAGGGCAGTACTTC.

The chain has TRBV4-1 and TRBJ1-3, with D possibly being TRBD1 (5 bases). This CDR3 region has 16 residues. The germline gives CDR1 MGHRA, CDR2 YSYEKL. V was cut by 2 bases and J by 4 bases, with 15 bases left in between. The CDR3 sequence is CASSQPFQGRGNTIYF. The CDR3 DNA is TGCGCCAGCAGCCAACCCTTTCAGGGTCGAGGAAACACCATATATTTT.

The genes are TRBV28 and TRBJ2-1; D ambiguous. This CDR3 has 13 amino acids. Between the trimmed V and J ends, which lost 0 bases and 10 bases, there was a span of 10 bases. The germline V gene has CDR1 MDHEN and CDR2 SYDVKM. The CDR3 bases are TGTGCCAGCAGTTTATGGGAGCTCCGCGAGCAGTTCTTC. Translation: CASSLWELREQFF.

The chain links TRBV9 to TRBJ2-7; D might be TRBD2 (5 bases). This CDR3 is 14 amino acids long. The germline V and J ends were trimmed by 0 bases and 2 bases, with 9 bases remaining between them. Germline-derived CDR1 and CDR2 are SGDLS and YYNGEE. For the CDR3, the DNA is TGTGCCAGCAGCGTAGATGAGGGAACCTACGAGCAGTACTTC. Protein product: CASSVDEGTYEQYF.

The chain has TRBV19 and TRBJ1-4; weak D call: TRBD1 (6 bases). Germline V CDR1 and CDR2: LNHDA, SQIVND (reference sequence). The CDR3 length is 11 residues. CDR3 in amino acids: CVRGQSEKLFF. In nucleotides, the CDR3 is TGTGTCAGGGGACAAAGTGAAAAACTGTTTTTT.

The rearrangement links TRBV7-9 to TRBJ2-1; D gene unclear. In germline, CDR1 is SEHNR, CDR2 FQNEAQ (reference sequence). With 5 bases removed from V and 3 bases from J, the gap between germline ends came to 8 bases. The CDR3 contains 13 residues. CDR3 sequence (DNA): TGTGCCAGCAGCGGTTCGAGCTACAATGAGCAGTTCTTC. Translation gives CASSGSSYNEQFF. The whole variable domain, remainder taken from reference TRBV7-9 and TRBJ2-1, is DTGVSQNPRHKITKRGQNVTFRCDPISEHNRLYWYRQTLGQGPEFLTYFQNEAQLEKSRLLSDRFSAERPKGSFSTLEIQRTEQGDSAMYLCASSGSSYNEQFFGPGTRLTVL.

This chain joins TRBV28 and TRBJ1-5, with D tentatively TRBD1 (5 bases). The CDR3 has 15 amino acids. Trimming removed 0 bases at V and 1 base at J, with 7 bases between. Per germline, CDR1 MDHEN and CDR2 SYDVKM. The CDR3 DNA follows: TGTGCCAGCAGTTTATGGTCAGGGAGCAATCAGCCCCAGCATTTT. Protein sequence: CASSLWSGSNQPQHF.

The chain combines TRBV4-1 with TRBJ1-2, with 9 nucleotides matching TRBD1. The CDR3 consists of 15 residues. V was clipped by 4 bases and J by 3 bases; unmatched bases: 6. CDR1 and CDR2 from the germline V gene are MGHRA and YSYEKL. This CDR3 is CASSRVQGADYGYTF. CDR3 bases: TGCGCCAGCAGCCGAGTACAGGGGGCTGACTATGGCTACACCTTC.

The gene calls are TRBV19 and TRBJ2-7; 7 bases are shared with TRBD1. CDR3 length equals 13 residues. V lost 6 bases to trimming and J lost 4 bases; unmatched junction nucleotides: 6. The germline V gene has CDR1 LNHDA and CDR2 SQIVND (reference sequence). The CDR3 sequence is CASSRDSVYEQYF. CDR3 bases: TGTGCCAGTAGCCGGGACAGCGTATACGAGCAGTACTTC.

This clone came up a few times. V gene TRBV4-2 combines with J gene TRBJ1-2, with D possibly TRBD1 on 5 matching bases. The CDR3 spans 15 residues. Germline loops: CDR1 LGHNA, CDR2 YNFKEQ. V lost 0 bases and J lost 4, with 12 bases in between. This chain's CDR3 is CASSQDILGGYGYTF. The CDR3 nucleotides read TGTGCCAGCAGCCAAGATATCTTGGGGGGCTATGGCTACACCTTC.

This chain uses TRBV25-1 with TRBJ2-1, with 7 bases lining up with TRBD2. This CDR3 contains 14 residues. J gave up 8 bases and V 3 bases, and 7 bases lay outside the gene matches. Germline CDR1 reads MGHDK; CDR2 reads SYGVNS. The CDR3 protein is CASSDRLASYEQFF. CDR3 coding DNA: TGTGCCAGCAGTGATAGACTAGCTTCGTATGAGCAGTTCTTC.

As DNA, the CDR3 is TGTGCCAGCAGTTATTTTGCGGGCTACGAGCAGTACTTC. Translating gives CASSYFAGYEQYF. The chain joins TRBV27 to TRBJ2-7; maybe TRBD2 (5 bases). CDR1 and CDR2 from the germline V gene are MNHEY and SMNVEV (reference sequence). This CDR3 is built from 13 residues. Between the trimmed V and J ends, which lost 4 bases and 3 bases, there was a span of 10 bases.

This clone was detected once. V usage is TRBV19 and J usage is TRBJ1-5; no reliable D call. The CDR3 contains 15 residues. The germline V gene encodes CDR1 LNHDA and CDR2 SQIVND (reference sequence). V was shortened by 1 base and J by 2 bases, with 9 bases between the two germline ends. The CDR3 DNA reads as TGTGCCAGTAGTATAGGTCAGAATGGCAATCAGCCCCAGCATTTT. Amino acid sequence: CASSIGQNGNQPQHF. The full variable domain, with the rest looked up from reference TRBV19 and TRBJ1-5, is DGGITQSPKYLFRKEGQNVTLSCEQNLNHDAMYWYRQDPGQGLRLIYYSQIVNDFQKGDIAEGYSVSREKKESFPLTVTSAQKNPTAFYLCASSIGQNGNQPQHFGDGTRLSIL.

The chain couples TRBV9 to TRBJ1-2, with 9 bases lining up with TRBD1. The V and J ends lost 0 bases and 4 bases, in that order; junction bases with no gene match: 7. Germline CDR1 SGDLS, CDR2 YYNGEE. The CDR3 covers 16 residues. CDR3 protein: CASSVEPGTGFYGYTF. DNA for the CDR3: TGTGCCAGCAGCGTAGAACCGGGGACAGGGTTCTATGGCTACACCTTC.

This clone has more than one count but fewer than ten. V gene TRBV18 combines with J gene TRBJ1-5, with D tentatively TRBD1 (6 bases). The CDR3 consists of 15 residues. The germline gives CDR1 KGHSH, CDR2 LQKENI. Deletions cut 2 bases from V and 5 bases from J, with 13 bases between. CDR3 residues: CASSPTGQGHQPQHF. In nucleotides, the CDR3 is TGTGCCAGCTCACCAACCGGGCAGGGGCATCAGCCCCAGCATTTT.

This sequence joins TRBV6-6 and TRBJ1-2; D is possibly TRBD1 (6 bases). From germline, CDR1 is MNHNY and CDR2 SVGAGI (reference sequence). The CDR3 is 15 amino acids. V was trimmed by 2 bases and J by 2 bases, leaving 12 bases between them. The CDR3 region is CASSYGQMGNYGYTF. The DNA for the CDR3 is TGTGCCAGCAGTTACGGACAGATGGGGAACTATGGCTACACCTTC.

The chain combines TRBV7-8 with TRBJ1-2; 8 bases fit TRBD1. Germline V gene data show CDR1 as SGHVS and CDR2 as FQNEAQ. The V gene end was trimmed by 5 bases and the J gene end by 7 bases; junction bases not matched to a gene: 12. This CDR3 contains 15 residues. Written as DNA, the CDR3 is TGTGCCAGCAGCCCGACCCCGTGGACAGGGCGTGGCTACACCTTC. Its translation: CASSPTPWTGRGYTF.

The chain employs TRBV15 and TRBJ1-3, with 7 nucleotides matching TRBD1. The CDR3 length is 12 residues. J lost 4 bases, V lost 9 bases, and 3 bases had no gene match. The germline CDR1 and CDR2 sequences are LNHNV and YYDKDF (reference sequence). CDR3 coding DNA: TGTGCCACAGGGACAGACGGAAACACCATATATTTT. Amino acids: CATGTDGNTIYF. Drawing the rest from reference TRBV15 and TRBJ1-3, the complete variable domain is DAMVIQNPRYQVTQFGKPVTLSCSQTLNHNVMYWYQQKSSQAPKLLFHYYDKDFNNEADTPDNFQSRRPNTSFCFLDIRSPGLGDTAMYLCATGTDGNTIYFGEGSWLTVV.

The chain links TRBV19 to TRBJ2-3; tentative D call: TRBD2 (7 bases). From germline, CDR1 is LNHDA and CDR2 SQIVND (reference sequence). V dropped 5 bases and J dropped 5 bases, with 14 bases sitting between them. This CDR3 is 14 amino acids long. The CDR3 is CASSLGGPEDTQYF. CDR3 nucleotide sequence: TGTGCCAGTAGTCTCGGGGGGCCGGAAGATACGCAGTATTTT.

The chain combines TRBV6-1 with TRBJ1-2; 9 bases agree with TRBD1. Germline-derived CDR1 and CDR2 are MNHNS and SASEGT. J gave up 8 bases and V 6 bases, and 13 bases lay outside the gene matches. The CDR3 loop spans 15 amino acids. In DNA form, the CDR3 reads TGTGCCAGCAGGGCGCGTCCCGGGACAGGGAACGGCTACACCTTC. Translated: CASRARPGTGNGYTF.

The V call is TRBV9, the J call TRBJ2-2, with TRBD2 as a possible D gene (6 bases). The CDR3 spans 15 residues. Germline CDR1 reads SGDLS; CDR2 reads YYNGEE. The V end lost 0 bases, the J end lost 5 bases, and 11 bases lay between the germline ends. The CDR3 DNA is TGTGCCAGCAGCGTAGCTAACAGCGGGACCGGGGAGCTGTTTTTT. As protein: CASSVANSGTGELFF.

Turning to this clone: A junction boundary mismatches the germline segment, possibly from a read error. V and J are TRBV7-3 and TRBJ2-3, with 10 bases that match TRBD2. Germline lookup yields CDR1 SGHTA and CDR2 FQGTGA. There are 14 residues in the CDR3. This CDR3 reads CASNLAGGSDTQYF. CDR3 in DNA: TGTGCCAGCAACTTAGCGGGGGGTTCGGATACGCAGTATTTT. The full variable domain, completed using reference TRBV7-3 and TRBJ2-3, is GAGVSQTPSNKVTEKGKYVELRCDPISGHTALYWYRQSLGQGPEFLIYFQGTGAADDSGLPNDRFFAVRPEGSVSTLKIQRTERGDSAVYLCASNLAGGSDTQYFGPGTRLTVL.